The next 8 T cell receptor beta chains were all read from a single sample in a study of shared clonotypes between healthy human individuals. Method: immunoSEQ multiplex PCR; TCRdb's copy keeps in-frame clones and lacks some. The sample includes some 2 million clones, about 94% of them seen just once. Terminally differentiated effector memory CD45RA+ cells were left out of the naive CD8 fraction, which was CD45RO-negative and positively selected for CCR7. Sequenced sample: naive CD8+ T cells sorted from blood. The origin of the receptors is a man younger than 30 in good health.

The chain joins TRBV11-1 to TRBJ2-7; 7 bases agree with TRBD1. This CDR3 contains 16 residues. CDR1 is SGHAT, CDR2 FQDESV, per germline (reference sequence). Trimming removed 1 base from V and 0 bases from J; junction bases left unmatched: 6. DNA of the CDR3: TGTGCCAGCAGCTTAGGTCTGGGGACAGACTCCTACGAGCAGTACTTC. As protein: CASSLGLGTDSYEQYF.

As to this clone: Other DNA sequences in this specimen translate into the identical CDR3. J is TRBJ2-2 and V is TRBV6-1, with 12 bases aligning to TRBD2. From germline, CDR1 is MNHNS and CDR2 SASEGT. The V gene end was trimmed by 4 bases and the J gene end by 0 bases; junction bases not matched to a gene: 0. The CDR3 runs to 16 residues. In DNA form, the CDR3 reads TGTGCCAGCAGTGGACTAGCGGGAGCGAACACCGGGGAGCTGTTTTTT. Its translation is CASSGLAGANTGELFF.

V is TRBV4-1 and J is TRBJ2-6, with D perhaps TRBD1 or TRBD2 (6 bases each). CDR1 is MGHRA, CDR2 YSYEKL, per germline. V shed 4 bases and J shed 0 bases, with 16 bases lying between them. The CDR3 length is 18 residues. The CDR3 region has the DNA TGCGCCAGCAGCCCCTCGGGGGCCGTACTCTCTGGGGCCAACGTCCTGACTTTC. It codes for CASSPSGAVLSGANVLTF.

The chain carries TRBV5-1 and TRBJ2-7; D uncertain. The V end lost 0 bases, the J end lost 4 bases, and 11 bases lay between the germline ends. Germline-derived CDR1 and CDR2 are SGHRS and YFSETQ. The CDR3 length is 14 residues. The CDR3 sequence is CASSLAGLGYEQYF. The CDR3 DNA reads TGCGCCAGCAGCTTGGCAGGCTTAGGTTACGAGCAGTACTTC.

This clone was seen just once. The V call is TRBV2, the J call TRBJ2-7, with D maybe TRBD1 (5 bases). Trimming removed 4 bases at V and 0 bases at J, with 10 bases between. The CDR3 is made up of 14 amino acids. CDR1 and CDR2 (germline): SNHLY, FYNNEI. This chain's CDR3 is CASSGNRNSYEQYF. In DNA, the CDR3 is TGTGCCAGCAGTGGAAACAGGAACTCCTACGAGCAGTACTTC.

As DNA, the CDR3 is TGTGCCAGCAGCTTTGTATCACTAGCGGGGGCCACAGATACGCAGTATTTT. Translating it yields CASSFVSLAGATDTQYF. The chain has TRBV12-1 and TRBJ2-3; the table's D gene call, TRBD2, was not cross checked with the DNA. TRBV12-1 is noted as a pseudogene. The CDR3 totals 17 residues.

V usage is TRBV4-2 and J usage is TRBJ2-1, with 12 bases fitting TRBD2. Germline CDR1 is LGHNA and CDR2 is YNFKEQ. V lost 6 bases, J lost 9 bases, and 9 bases stayed unmatched. The CDR3 contains 15 residues. CDR3: CASRLTSGGLPEQFF. Written as DNA, the CDR3 is TGTGCCAGCAGACTGACTAGCGGGGGCCTCCCTGAGCAGTTCTTC.

The chain employs TRBV6-1 and TRBJ2-7; no firm D call. Germline CDR1 is MNHNS and CDR2 is SASEGT. This CDR3 spans 12 amino acids. V lost 2 bases, J lost 3 bases, and 5 bases lay in between. This CDR3 reads CASSEIVYEQYF. The CDR3 region has the DNA TGTGCCAGCAGTGAAATCGTCTACGAGCAGTACTTC.